The rows below give T cell receptor beta chains drawn from one sample of a study of blood T cells in healthy people across ages. TCRdb re-derived calls from the 5' RACE reads in MiXCR, one entry per CDR3 protein. The sample lists under 1,000,000 distinct CDR3 sequences; 46% were seen once. Sequencing input: blood. The receptors stem from an older man in good health. The CDR3 runs from the conserved cysteine through the conserved F or W. A D gene is named only where the DNA matches it firmly. Size values are once, few and many counts, or a class for expanded clones, and some rows have none.

clone size,V gene,J gene,D gene,CDR3 protein,CDR3 DNA
.,TRBV20-1,TRBJ2-7,.,CSAEKTGTTYEQYF,TGCAGTGCCGAAAAAACGGGGACAACATACGAGCAGTACTTC
few,TRBV4-2,TRBJ2-6,.,CASSPNGGSGANVLTF,TGTGCCAGCAGCCCTAATGGGGGCTCTGGGGCCAACGTCCTGACTTTC
once,TRBV5-1,TRBJ1-2,.,CASKVTPANYGYTF,TGCGCCAGCAAGGTTACACCAGCTAACTATGGCTACACCTTC
.,TRBV11-1,TRBJ2-7,.,CASSFGTGSYNEQYF,TGTGCCAGCAGCTTTGGGACGGGATCCTACAATGAGCAGTACTTC
many,TRBV29-1,TRBJ2-1,.,CSPRLSSYNEQFF,TGCAGCCCCCGACTGAGCTCCTACAATGAGCAGTTCTTC
.,TRBV12-3/TRBV12-4,TRBJ2-1,.,CASSKTGIQETQFF,TGTGCCAGCAGTAAAACCGGGATCCAAGAGACCCAGTTCTTC
.,TRBV20-1,TRBJ1-2,.,CSARAQGGDYGYTF,TGCAGTGCTAGAGCACAGGGCGGGGACTATGGCTACACCTTC
few,TRBV9,TRBJ2-1,.,CASSPNTGVCEQFF,TGTGCCAGCAGCCCGAATACGGGGGTATGCGAGCAGTTCTTC
.,TRBV20-1,TRBJ2-7,.,CSAQQGNEQYF,TGCAGTGCGCAACAGGGTAACGAGCAGTACTTC
.,TRBV7-9,TRBJ2-7,.,CASSFRGQHYEQYF,TGTGCCAGCAGCTTCAGGGGACAACACTACGAGCAGTACTTC
few,TRBV20-1,TRBJ1-1,TRBD1,CSANRGDTEAFF,TGCAGTGCTAACAGGGGGGACACTGAAGCTTTCTTT
.,TRBV5-1,TRBJ1-2,TRBD1,CASSLATSQGVYGYTF,TGCGCCAGCAGCTTGGCCACCTCACAGGGGGTCTACGGCTACACCTTC
.,TRBV5-1,TRBJ2-7,TRBD1,CASSSGQGGHEQYF,TGCGCCAGCAGCTCGGGACAGGGAGGCCACGAGCAGTACTTC
.,TRBV20-1,TRBJ2-7,TRBD2,CSARSGLAWNNEQYF,TGCAGTGCTAGGTCGGGACTAGCGTGGAACAATGAGCAGTACTTC
once,TRBV2,TRBJ2-2,TRBD2,CASSEARLAGDGGELFF,TGTGCCAGCAGTGAAGCGCGACTAGCGGGAGACGGCGGGGAGCTGTTTTTT
few,TRBV5-1,TRBJ2-6,.,CASSLNRPGANVLTF,TGCGCCAGCAGCTTGAACCGCCCTGGGGCCAACGTCCTGACTTTC
few,TRBV20-1,TRBJ2-7,.,CSAISSYEQYF,TGCAGTGCTATTAGCTCCTACGAGCAGTACTTC
many,TRBV7-9,TRBJ2-7,.,CASSLVGVHEQYF,TGTGCCAGCAGCTTAGTAGGGGTCCACGAGCAGTACTTC
many,TRBV2,TRBJ2-7,.,CASGRTDYEQYF,TGTGCCAGCGGGAGGACAGACTACGAGCAGTACTTC
.,TRBV6-6,TRBJ1-2,.,CASSYSSGYTF,TGTGCCAGCAGTTATTCTAGTGGCTACACCTTC
few,TRBV3-1,TRBJ2-4,TRBD2,CASSQDLGGSEQYF,TGTGCCAGCAGCCAAGATTTGGGCGGGAGTGAGCAGTACTTC
.,TRBV18,TRBJ2-3,.,CASSPPVTDTQYF,TGTGCCAGCTCACCACCTGTCACAGATACGCAGTATTTT
.,TRBV11-3,TRBJ2-2,TRBD2,CASSIPGLAKTGELFF,TGTGCCAGCAGCATCCCGGGACTAGCCAAGACCGGGGAGCTGTTTTTT
few,TRBV24-1,TRBJ1-5,.,CATSDSPRGADNQPQHF,TGTGCCACCAGTGATTCCCCCCGGGGGGCAGACAATCAGCCCCAGCATTTT
once,TRBV28,TRBJ1-2,.,CASSSPQTGNYYGYTF,TGTGCCAGCAGTTCTCCTCAAACAGGGAACTACTATGGCTACACCTTC
few,TRBV7-2,TRBJ1-1,.,CASSGGAQNTEAFF,TGTGCCAGCAGCGGCGGGGCACAGAACACTGAAGCTTTCTTT
.,TRBV7-6,TRBJ2-7,.,CASSFEPTYEQYF,TGTGCCAGCAGCTTCGAACCAACCTACGAGCAGTACTTC
.,TRBV30,TRBJ1-5,.,CAWSGIRSNQPQHF,TGTGCCTGGAGTGGAATTCGGAGTAATCAGCCCCAGCATTTT
few,TRBV20-1,TRBJ2-1,.,CSARASGGGTYNEQFF,TGCAGTGCTAGAGCATCCGGAGGGGGAACCTACAATGAGCAGTTCTTC